This T cell receptor (beta chain) was recovered during a study of T cell clonality in common variable immunodeficiency. The study, taken as a whole, reports: Links between repertoire features and CVID complications were heterogeneity-limited. Compared with controls, CVID subjects had fewer shared TCRbeta clones.

Blood samples were heparinized, 5 to 8 ml per donor. This CDR3 comprises 12 residues. Germline V gives CDR1 SGHRS, CDR2 YFSETQ. Ten or more counts support this clone. The antigen is unknown. The CDR3 end lies 3 residues beyond the end of the read and is filled in from the germline J gene. Control and CVID samples contributed equal amounts of genomic DNA. Sequencing was performed with immunoSEQ multiplex PCR; in TCRdb, only in-frame clones are kept and a portion is missing. The sample has approximately 50,000 clones, none seen only once. The sequence derives from a person between 18 and 75 years old in good health. The sequenced sample consisted of peripheral blood mononuclear cells. This chain connects TRBV5-1 to TRBJ1-2; D gene ambiguous. CDR3 sequence reads: CASSLGWLGYTF. The part of the CDR3 DNA that was read is TGCGCCAGCAGCTTGGGGTGGCTCGGC. The complete variable domain, with remaining parts taken from reference TRBV5-1 and TRBJ1-2, reads KAGVTQTPRYLIKTRGQQVTLSCSPISGHRSVSWYQQTPGQGLQFLFEYFSETQRNKGNFPGRFSGRQFSNSRSEMNVSTLELGDSALYLCASSLGWLGYTFGSGTRLTVV.